These 5 T cell receptor beta chains were sequenced from one sample in a study of T cells in Graves' hyperthyroidism and ophthalmopathy. Amplification yielded TCR beta CDR3 regions, with RNA transcripts as the source. With the HTBI primer set, the TCR CDR3 went through a first round of RT-PCR. TCRdb reprocessed the multiplex PCR reads via MiXCR and lists one record per CDR3 protein. The data hold some 510,000 distinct CDR3 sequences, with less than 25% observed a single time. Sequenced sample: blood. All receptors derive from a man between 18 and 29 years old with Graves' hyperthyroidism.

This clonotype occurred many times. The chain uses TRBV20-1 and TRBJ1-1, with D maybe TRBD1 (6 bases). This CDR3 contains 14 residues. Deletions cut 3 bases from V and 2 bases from J, with 13 bases between. Germline CDR1 is DFQATT and CDR2 is SNEGSKA (reference sequence). DNA of the CDR3: TGCAGTGCTAGGAGTACAGGGACCAACACTGAAGCTTTCTTT. This sequence encodes CSARSTGTNTEAFF.

The CDR3 sequence is CASSPQGVSSGNTIYF. The CDR3 DNA is TGCGCCAGCAGCCCACAGGGGGTTTCCTCTGGAAACACCATATATTTT. The V call is TRBV5-1, the J call TRBJ1-3; TRBD1 matches 8 bases. J was trimmed by 0 bases and V by 4 bases; bases with no gene match: 6. The CDR3 is 16 residues long. In germline, CDR1 is SGHRS, CDR2 YFSETQ.

This clonotype has ten or more counts. The rearrangement links TRBV7-2 to TRBJ1-2, with D maybe TRBD1 (5 bases). Trimming took 4 bases from V and 4 from J, leaving 7 bases between them. CDR3 length: 12 amino acids. Germline loops: CDR1 SGHTA, CDR2 FQGNSA. DNA of the CDR3: TGTGCCAGCAGCTCCGACAGCTATGGCTACACCTTC. It is translated as CASSSDSYGYTF.

This clonotype has at least ten counts. The chain employs TRBV6-1 and TRBJ2-2; D unclear. CDR3 length equals 16 residues. Germline CDR1 MNHNS, CDR2 SASEGT. Trimming took 1 base from V and 3 from J, leaving 12 bases between them. For the CDR3, the DNA is TGTGCCAGCAGTGAAGTCCACGGGTTGTACACCGGGGAGCTGTTTTTT. It specifies CASSEVHGLYTGELFF.

This clonotype was seen repeatedly, ten times or more. This chain connects TRBV11-1 to TRBJ2-7, with D perhaps TRBD1 (6 bases). CDR3 size: 15 residues. V lost 3 bases to trimming and J lost 0 bases, with 12 bases between them. Germline V gene data show CDR1 as SGHAT and CDR2 as FQDESV (reference sequence). CDR3 residues: CASSFTGRSSYEQYF. CDR3 bases: TGTGCCAGCAGCTTCACAGGGCGTAGCTCCTACGAGCAGTACTTC.